Described below is a single T cell receptor (beta chain) sequence and its context. Its binding antigen is unknown. Per-nucleotide qualities are absent, and no much larger clonotype sits a single base away. Library preparation employed 5' RACE. TCRdb records Illumina HiSeq 2500 as the sequencer. The second PCR ran for roughly 7 to 11 cycles and used a J-beta primer mix along with a sample-barcoded 5' primer. A unique molecular identifier was introduced onto each TCR beta cDNA molecule by a template-switch 5' adaptor carrying 12 random nucleotides. Each sample yielded at least 3 million CDR3-containing paired-end reads. All of the RNA was converted into first-strand cDNA using the Mint cDNA synthesis kit, with a TRBC-specific oligonucleotide serving as the primer. After uracil-DNA glycosylase treatment, a first 18-cycle PCR used universal primers M1SS and BC2_uni_R on all cDNA. The paper's processing steps were these. Normalization of each sample was performed by random selection of 1 million high-quality reads, each carrying a distinct molecular identifier. Reads with shared molecular identifiers were discarded instead of being binned into consensus sequences. CDR3 identification, clonotype clustering and error correction used MiTCR with a Q25 quality threshold and the strictest error-elimination algorithm. A nonparametric unseen species model with Euler transformation was used to estimate a lower bound on total TCR beta diversity. TCRdb reprocessing: public reads trimmed at Q25 with fastp, clones called with MiXCR, in-frame beta chains kept. Under each unique CDR3 protein, matching rows form one entry showing the most common genes and DNA. The V and J calls here are based on TCRdb, not the publication. The table for this sample lists about 1.4 million distinct CDR3 sequences; roughly 64% of them were counted only once. The ten largest clonotypes hold roughly 6.3% of the sample.

The record originates from a study of blood T cells in healthy people across ages (dated by TCRdb to the mid-2010s). Broadly, across the study: In model experiments, template switching captured about one uniquely barcoded TCR beta cDNA molecule for every two T cells. Age-related changes in TCR beta repertoire diversity were measured in the study by deep sequencing normalized with unique cDNA molecular identifiers. The donors were divided into four age groups: young (average approximately 17 years), middle-aged (approximately 39), aged (62) and long-lived (around 80). To avoid experimental bias, donors of different ages were distributed randomly across sequencing lanes. Two additional independent replicas of 1 million unique cDNA reads from the same blood draw were analyzed for two donors (one aged 18 to 29 and one aged 80 or older).

Relative to germline, V is 11 bases shorter and J is 8 bases shorter, with 16 bases between their ends. The cysteine opens and the phenylalanine closes a CDR3 of 13 amino acids. The DNA shown is the 39-base CDR3, in frame from base 1. Broader findings and caveats from the paper: Because profiling used bulk unsorted PBMCs, naive and antigen-experienced compartments could not be compared conclusively. There was a strong correlation between observed TCR beta diversity and the percentage of naive T cells measured by flow cytometry. Donor CMV infection status was unknown, potentially confounding age-related changes in expanded clonotypes. Compared with the aged group, more naive CD4+ T cells, fewer expanded clones and increased TCR diversity were shown by the long-lived group, suggesting age selection. Estimates of total diversity based on one million sequenced T cells were considered lower bounds and underestimates. As age increased, observed TCR beta diversity per million T cells dropped in a roughly linear way, and a significant reduction was already evident by age approximately 40.

The approximately 39 donors, aged about 6 to 100 years, were systemically healthy Caucasian individuals from Russia. Around 10 milliliters of peripheral blood were collected from each donor into EDTA-treated Vacutainer tubes. Ficoll-Paque density-gradient centrifugation was used to isolate PBMCs, with at least 7 million obtained per sample. Trizol reagent was used to extract total RNA from the PBMCs, yielding at least 6 micrograms per sample. For every donor, flow cytometry on a PBMC aliquot measured the percentage of naive CD45RAhigh/CD27high T cells. The material sequenced was blood. Rearrangement joined TRBV12-3 or TRBV12-4 to TRBJ1-6; TRBD1 is perhaps the D gene, given 5 matching bases. The receptor comes from a man in his late teens or twenties in good health. Here is the DNA: TGTGCCTGCGCGGGGACCCCAGATTCACCCCTCCACTTT. It encodes CACAGTPDSPLHF.